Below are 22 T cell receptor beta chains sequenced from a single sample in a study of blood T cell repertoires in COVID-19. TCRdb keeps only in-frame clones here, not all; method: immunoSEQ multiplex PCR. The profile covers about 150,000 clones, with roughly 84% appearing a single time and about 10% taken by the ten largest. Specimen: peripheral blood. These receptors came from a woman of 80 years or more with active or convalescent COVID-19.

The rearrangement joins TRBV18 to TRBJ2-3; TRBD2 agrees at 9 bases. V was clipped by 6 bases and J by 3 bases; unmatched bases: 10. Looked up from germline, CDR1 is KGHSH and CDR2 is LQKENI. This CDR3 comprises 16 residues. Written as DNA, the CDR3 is TGTGCCAGCTCTTCCCGGGGTAGCGGGAGTACAGATACGCAGTATTTT. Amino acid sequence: CASSSRGSGSTDTQYF.

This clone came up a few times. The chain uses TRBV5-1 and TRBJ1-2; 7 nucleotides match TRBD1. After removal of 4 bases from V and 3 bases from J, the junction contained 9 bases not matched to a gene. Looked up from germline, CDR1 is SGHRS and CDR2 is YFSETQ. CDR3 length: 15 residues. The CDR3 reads CASSMPRDSDYGYTF. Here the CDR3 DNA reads TGCGCCAGCAGCATGCCGCGGGACAGTGACTATGGCTACACCTTC.

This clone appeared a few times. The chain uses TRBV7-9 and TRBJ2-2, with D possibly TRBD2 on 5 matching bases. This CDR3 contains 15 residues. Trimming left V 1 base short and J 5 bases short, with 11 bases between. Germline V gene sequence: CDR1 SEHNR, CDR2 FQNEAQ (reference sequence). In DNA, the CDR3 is TGTGCCAGCAGCTTAGTACGGGATGGGACCGGGGAGCTGTTTTTT. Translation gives CASSLVRDGTGELFF.

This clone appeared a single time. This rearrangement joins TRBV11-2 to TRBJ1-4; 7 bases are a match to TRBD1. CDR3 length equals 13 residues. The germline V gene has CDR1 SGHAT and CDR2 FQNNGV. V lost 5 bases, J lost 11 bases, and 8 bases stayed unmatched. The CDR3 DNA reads TGTGCCAGCAGCCCAATTACAGGGGATAAACTGTTTTTT. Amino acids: CASSPITGDKLFF. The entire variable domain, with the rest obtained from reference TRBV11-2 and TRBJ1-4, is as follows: EAGVAQSPRYKIIEKRQSVAFWCNPISGHATLYWYQQILGQGPKLLIQFQNNGVVDDSQLPKDRFSAERLKGVDSTLKIQPAKLEDSAVYLCASSPITGDKLFFGSGTQLSVL.

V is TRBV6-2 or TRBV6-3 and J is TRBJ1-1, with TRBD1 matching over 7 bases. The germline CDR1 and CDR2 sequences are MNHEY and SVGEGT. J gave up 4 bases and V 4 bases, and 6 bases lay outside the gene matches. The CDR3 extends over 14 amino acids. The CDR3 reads CASSWRQGGTEAFF. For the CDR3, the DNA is TGTGCCAGCAGTTGGCGGCAGGGGGGCACTGAAGCTTTCTTT.

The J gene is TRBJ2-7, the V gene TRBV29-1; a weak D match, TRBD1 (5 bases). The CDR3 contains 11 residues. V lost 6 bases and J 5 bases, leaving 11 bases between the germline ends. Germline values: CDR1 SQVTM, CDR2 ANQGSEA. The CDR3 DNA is TGCAGCGTAAAACAAGGGGACGAGCAGTACTTC. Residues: CSVKQGDEQYF.

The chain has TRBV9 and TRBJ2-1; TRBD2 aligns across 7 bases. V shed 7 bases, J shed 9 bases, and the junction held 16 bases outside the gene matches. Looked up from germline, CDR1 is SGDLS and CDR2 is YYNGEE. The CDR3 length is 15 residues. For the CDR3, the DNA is TGTGCCAGCTGCCCGCGGGCGGGAGTTCTGGGTGAGCAGTTCTTC. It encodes CASCPRAGVLGEQFF. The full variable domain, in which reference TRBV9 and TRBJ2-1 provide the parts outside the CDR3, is DSGVTQTPKHLITATGQRVTLRCSPRSGDLSVYWYQQSLDQGLQFLIQYYNGEERAKGNILERFSAQQFPDLHSELNLSSLELGDSALYFCASCPRAGVLGEQFFGPGTRLTVL.

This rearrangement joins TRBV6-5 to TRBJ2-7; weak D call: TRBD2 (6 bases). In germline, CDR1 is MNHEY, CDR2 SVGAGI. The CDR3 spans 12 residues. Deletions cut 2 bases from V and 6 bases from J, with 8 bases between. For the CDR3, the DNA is TGTGCCAGCAGTTACAAGGGAGGCGAGCAGTACTTC. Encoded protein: CASSYKGGEQYF.

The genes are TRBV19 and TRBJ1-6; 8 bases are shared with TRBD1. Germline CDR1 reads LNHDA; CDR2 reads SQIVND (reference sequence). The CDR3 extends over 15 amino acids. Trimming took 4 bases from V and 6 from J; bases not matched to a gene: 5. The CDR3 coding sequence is TGTGCCAGTAGTACCTTCGGACAGGGTAATTCACCCCTCCACTTT. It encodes CASSTFGQGNSPLHF.

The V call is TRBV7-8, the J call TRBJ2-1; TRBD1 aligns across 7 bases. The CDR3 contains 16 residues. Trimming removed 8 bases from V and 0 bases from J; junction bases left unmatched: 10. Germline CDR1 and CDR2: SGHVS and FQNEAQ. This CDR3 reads CASVQGIDSSYNEQFF. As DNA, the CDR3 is TGTGCCAGCGTACAGGGGATCGATAGCTCCTACAATGAGCAGTTCTTC.

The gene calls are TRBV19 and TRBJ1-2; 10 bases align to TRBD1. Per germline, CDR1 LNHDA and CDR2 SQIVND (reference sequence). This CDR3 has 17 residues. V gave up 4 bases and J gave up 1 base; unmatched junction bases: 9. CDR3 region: CASSTNVGTGVNYGYTF. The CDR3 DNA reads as TGTGCCAGTAGTACTAACGTCGGGACAGGGGTTAACTATGGCTACACCTTC.

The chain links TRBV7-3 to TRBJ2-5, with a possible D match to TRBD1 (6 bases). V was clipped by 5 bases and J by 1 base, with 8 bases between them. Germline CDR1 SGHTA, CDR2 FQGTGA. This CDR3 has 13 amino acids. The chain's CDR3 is CASSRDTQETQYF. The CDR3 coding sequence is TGTGCCAGCAGCCGGGACACCCAAGAGACCCAGTACTTC.

CDR3 residues: CAWSVWAGRKEKLFF. The CDR3 bases are TGTGCCTGGAGTGTTTGGGCAGGGAGGAAGGAAAAACTGTTTTTT. The gene calls are TRBV30 and TRBJ1-4; tentative D call: TRBD1 (5 bases). The CDR3 spans 15 residues. Deletions cut 0 bases from V and 8 bases from J, with 16 bases between. Per the germline V gene, CDR1 is GTSNPN and CDR2 is SVGIG (reference sequence).

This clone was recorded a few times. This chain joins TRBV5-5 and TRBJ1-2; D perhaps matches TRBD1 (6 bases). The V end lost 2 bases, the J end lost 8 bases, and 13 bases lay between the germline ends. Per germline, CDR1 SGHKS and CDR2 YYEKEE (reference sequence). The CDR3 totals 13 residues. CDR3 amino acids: CASSLTGNVGYTF. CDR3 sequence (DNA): TGTGCCAGCAGCTTAACAGGGAACGTCGGCTACACCTTC.

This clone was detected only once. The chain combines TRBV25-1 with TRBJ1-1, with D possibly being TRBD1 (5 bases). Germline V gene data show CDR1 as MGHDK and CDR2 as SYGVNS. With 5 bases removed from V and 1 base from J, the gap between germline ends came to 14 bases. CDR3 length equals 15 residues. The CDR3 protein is CASSSPGGGNTEAFF. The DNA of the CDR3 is TGTGCCAGCAGTTCCCCTGGGGGGGGGAACACTGAAGCTTTCTTT.

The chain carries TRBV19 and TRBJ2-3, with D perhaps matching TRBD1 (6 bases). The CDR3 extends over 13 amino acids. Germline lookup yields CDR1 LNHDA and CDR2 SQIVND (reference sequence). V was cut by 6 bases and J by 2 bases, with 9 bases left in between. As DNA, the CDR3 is TGTGCCAGTAGGGACAGTCCCACAGATACGCAGTATTTT. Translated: CASRDSPTDTQYF.

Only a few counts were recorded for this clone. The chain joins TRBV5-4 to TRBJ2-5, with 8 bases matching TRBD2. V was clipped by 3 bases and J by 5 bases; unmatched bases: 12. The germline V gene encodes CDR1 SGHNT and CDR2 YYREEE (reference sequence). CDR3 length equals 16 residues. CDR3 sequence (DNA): TGTGCCAGCAGCTCGTTAGCGGGAACACGGGGGGAGACCCAGTACTTC. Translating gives CASSSLAGTRGETQYF.

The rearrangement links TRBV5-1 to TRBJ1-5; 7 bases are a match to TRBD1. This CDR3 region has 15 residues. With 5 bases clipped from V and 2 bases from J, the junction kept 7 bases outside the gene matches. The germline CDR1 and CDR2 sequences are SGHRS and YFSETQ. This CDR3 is CASSSPDRGNQPQHF. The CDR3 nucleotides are TGCGCCAGCAGTTCTCCCGACAGGGGCAATCAGCCCCAGCATTTT.

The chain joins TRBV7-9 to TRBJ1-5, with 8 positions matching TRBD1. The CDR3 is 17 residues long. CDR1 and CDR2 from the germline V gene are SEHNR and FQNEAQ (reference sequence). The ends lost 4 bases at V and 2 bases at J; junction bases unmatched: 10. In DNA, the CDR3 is TGTGCCAGCAGCTACAGGACAGGGTTTTTCCGCAATCAGCCCCAGCATTTT. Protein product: CASSYRTGFFRNQPQHF.

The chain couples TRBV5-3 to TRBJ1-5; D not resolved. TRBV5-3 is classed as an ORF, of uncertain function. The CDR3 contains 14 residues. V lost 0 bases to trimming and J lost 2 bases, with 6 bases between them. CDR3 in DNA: TGTGCCAGAAGCTTGGGGTCAGGCAATCAGCCCCAGCATTTT. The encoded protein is CARSLGSGNQPQHF.

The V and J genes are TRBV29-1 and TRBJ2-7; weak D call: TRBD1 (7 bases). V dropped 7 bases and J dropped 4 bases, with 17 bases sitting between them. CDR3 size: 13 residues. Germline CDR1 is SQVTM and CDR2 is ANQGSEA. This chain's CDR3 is CSATETGRYEQYF. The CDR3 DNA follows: TGCAGCGCCACAGAGACAGGGAGGTACGAGCAGTACTTC.

The CDR3 bases are TGCACCAGCAGTCAACAAGGAATCCGCCAGCGGGGATCCTACGAGCAGTACTTC. It is translated as CTSSQQGIRQRGSYEQYF. V usage is TRBV1 and J usage is TRBJ2-7; TRBD2 was called by the table and not checked on the DNA. TRBV1 constitutes a pseudogene. The CDR3 is 18 amino acids.